The 2 T cell receptor beta chains in this list originate from one sample, sequenced in a study of blood T cells in healthy people across ages. Primed by a sample-barcoded 5' primer and a J-beta primer mix, a second PCR proceeded for roughly 6 to 12 cycles. TCRdb processed the 5' RACE reads anew with MiXCR; each CDR3 protein has one entry. The sample lists over 1,500,000 distinct CDR3 sequences, about 39% occurring once. Sequencing used blood. Receptors originate from a human donor in good health.

The V and J genes are TRBV3-1 and TRBJ1-2; D not resolved. The CDR3 has 16 amino acids. The V end was cut by 0 bases, the J end by 7 bases, with 18 bases between. Germline CDR1 and CDR2: LGHDT and YNNKEL (reference sequence). CDR3 bases: TGTGCCAGCAGCCAAGAAGCGGTCGATCACCGAAGTGGCTACACCTTC. Its translation is CASSQEAVDHRSGYTF. Together with reference TRBV3-1 and TRBJ1-2, the CDR3 gives the full variable domain: DTAVSQTPKYLVTQMGNDKSIKCEQNLGHDTMYWYKQDSKKFLKIMFSYNNKELIINETVPNRFSPKSPDKAHLNLHINSLELGDSAVYFCASSQEAVDHRSGYTFGSGTRLTVV.

This clonotype turned up a few times. This sequence joins TRBV27 and TRBJ1-5, with D maybe TRBD1 (5 bases). Trimming cost V 9 bases and J 3 bases, with 15 bases left between them. Germline V CDR1 and CDR2: MNHEY, SMNVEV (reference sequence). The CDR3 totals 14 residues. The DNA for the CDR3 is TGTGCCAGTACGTTAGGGGAGAACAATCAGCCCCAGCATTTT. Encoded protein: CASTLGENNQPQHF.